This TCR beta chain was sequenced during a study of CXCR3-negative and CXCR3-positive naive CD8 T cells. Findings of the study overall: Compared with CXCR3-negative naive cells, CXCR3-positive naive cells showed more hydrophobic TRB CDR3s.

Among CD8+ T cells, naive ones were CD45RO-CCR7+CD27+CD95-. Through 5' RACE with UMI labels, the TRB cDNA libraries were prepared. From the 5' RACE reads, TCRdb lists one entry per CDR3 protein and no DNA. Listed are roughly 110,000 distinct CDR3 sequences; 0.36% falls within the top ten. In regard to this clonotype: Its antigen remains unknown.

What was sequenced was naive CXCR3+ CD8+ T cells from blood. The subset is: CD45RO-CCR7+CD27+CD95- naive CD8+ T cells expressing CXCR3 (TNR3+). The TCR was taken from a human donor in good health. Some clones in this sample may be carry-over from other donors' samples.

This CDR3 reads CASSRHPRLAGWYEQYF. The J gene is TRBJ2-7, the V gene TRBV12-3 or TRBV12-4; TCRdb's D gene call, TRBD2, goes unchecked for lack of DNA. The CDR3 is made up of 17 amino acids.